This T cell receptor beta chain was documented in a study of identical twins. General study findings and limits: Fewer insertions characterized abundant cord blood beta clonotypes, whereas memory repertoires showed none. Without tracking the same donors, conclusions rested on cross-sectional statistical analysis.

This clonotype was observed many times. Its antigen is currently unknown. From the 5' RACE reads, TCRdb called clonotypes with MiXCR, one entry per CDR3 protein. The sample contains 700,000 or so distinct CDR3 sequences, 8.5% to 9% of which appear only once. This sample was shared with a second study, whose subject was yellow fever vaccine responses in identical twins.

The sequence was collected from a woman between 18 and 29 years old in good health. The sample taken for sequencing was PBMCs.

CDR3 amino acids: CASSQGLRNTIYF. CDR3 nucleotides: TGTGCCAGCAGCCAAGGTCTGCGAAACACCATATATTTT. V is TRBV3-1 and J is TRBJ1-3; no clear D gene. The CDR3 extends over 13 amino acids. V shed 1 base and J shed 5 bases, with 6 bases lying between them. Germline loops: CDR1 LGHDT, CDR2 YNNKEL (reference sequence).